This passage covers 2 T cell receptor beta chains from one sample sequenced in a study of CD8 T cells in Susac syndrome. The authors reverse transcribed roughly 0.5 to 1 ug RNA with random hexamers. One entry per CDR3 protein, called by TCRdb with MiXCR from the immunoSEQ multiplex PCR reads. The sample lists some 120,000 distinct CDR3 sequences; approximately 96% were seen once. The sequenced sample consisted of CD8+ T cells from PBMCs. These receptors were obtained from a human donor with Susac syndrome.

This sequence joins TRBV30 and TRBJ2-5; D gene ambiguous. V lost 1 base to trimming and J lost 2 bases, with 11 bases between them. This CDR3 contains 14 residues. Germline V lookup: CDR1 GTSNPN, CDR2 SVGIG (reference sequence). This chain's CDR3 is CAWSGGQPQETQYF. As DNA, the CDR3 is TGTGCCTGGAGTGGAGGTCAGCCACAAGAGACCCAGTACTTC.

CDR3 in amino acids: CASSQVATQETQYF. The CDR3 DNA reads as TGTGCCAGCAGCCAAGTCGCTACCCAAGAGACCCAGTACTTC. The V and J genes are TRBV3-1 and TRBJ2-5; D is ambiguous. V was shortened by 1 base and J by 1 base, with 7 bases between the two germline ends. The CDR3 is 14 residues long. Germline V gives CDR1 LGHDT, CDR2 YNNKEL (reference sequence).